This T cell receptor beta chain was captured by sequencing in a study of identical twins. General study findings and limits: Invariant MAIT and iNKT cells are populations that could partly confound zero-insertion analyses. Monozygotic twins shared more out-of-frame TCR alpha than recombination models predicted.

The length of the CDR3 is 16 residues. Germline V gene data show CDR1 as DFQATT and CDR2 as SNEGSKA (reference sequence). Trimming removed 6 bases from V and 2 bases from J; junction bases left unmatched: 11. TCRdb re-analysed the 5' RACE reads in MiXCR, keeping a single row per CDR3 protein. The sample lists about 450,000 distinct CDR3 sequences, about 18% seen once, with around 10% in the top ten. This clonotype was detected ten times or more. Its antigen remains unknown. Sequenced material: naive T cells sorted from blood. The V call is TRBV20-1, the J call TRBJ1-4, with 8 bases that match TRBD1. This TCR derives from a man aged 45 to 65 in good health. The CDR3 DNA sequence: TGCAGTGCCAACCTCCAGGGGGCGCCGACTAATGAAAAACTGTTTTTT. Its translation: CSANLQGAPTNEKLFF.